This T cell receptor (beta chain) comes out of a study of cytomegalovirus exposure and HLA in healthy donors. While unrecorded immune exposures were likely, the donors were nominally healthy when sampled. The CDR3 covers 15 residues. V gave up 2 bases and J gave up 4 bases, with 12 bases separating them. Germline CDR1 is LGHNA and CDR2 is YNFKEQ. The PCR used 60 Vbeta and 13 Jbeta primers. The repertoire was sequenced with immunoSEQ multiplex PCR; TCRdb's copy has only in-frame clones and lacks some. This sample has approximately 110,000 clones, with roughly 76% found just once. V usage is TRBV4-2 and J usage is TRBJ2-1; maybe TRBD2 (7 bases). The sample consisted of PBMCs. This clonotype was sampled from a woman aged 60-70 years in good health and CMV-seropositive. CDR3 bases: TGTGCCAGCAGCCAAACGGGGGGCTTTTACAATGAGCAGTTCTTC. Its protein is CASSQTGGFYNEQFF.